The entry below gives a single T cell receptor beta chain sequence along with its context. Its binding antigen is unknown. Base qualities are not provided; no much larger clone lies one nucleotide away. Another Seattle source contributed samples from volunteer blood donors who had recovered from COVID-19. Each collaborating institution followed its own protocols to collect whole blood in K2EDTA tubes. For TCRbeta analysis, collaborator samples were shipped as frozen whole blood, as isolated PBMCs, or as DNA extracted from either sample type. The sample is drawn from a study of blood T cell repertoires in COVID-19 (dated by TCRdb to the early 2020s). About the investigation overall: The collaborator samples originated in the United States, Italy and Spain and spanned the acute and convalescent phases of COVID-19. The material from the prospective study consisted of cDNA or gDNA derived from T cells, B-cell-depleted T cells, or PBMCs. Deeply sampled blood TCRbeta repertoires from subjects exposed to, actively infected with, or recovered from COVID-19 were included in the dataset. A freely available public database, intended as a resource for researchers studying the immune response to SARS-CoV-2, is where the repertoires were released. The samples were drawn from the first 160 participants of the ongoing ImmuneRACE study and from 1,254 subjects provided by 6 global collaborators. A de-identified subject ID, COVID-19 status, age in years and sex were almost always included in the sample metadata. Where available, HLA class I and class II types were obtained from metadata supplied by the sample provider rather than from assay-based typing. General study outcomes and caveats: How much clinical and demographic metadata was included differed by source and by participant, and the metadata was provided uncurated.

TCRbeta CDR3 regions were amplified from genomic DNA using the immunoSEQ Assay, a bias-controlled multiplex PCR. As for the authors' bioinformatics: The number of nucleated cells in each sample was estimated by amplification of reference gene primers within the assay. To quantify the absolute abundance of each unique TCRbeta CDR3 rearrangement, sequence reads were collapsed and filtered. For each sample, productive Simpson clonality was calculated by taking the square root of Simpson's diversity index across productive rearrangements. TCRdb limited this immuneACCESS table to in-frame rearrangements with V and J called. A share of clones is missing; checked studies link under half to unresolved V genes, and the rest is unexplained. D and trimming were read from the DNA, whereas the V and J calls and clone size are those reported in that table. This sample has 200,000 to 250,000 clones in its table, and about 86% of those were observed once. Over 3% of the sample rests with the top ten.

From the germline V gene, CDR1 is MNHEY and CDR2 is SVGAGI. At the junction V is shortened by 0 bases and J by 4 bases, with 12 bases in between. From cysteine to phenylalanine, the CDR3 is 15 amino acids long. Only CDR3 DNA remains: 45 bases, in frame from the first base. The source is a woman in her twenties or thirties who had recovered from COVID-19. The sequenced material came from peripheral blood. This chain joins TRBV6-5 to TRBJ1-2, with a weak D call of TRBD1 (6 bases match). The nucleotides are TGTGCCAGCAGTTACTCGAGTGGACAGTTCTATGGCTACACCTTC. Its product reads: CASSYSSGQFYGYTF.